This T cell receptor beta chain stems from a study of vaccination and CD4 T cells after COVID-19. As for the study in general: Convalescent cases comprised about 9 mild and one severe, all SARS-CoV-2 positive by nasal swab PCR. From HCoV-229E, HCoV-OC43, HCoV-NL63 and SARS-CoV-2, overlapping spike peptides were used to stimulate the cells.

CDR3 size: 15 residues. The V gene's germline CDR1 is DFQATT and CDR2 SNEGSKA (reference sequence). Trimming at V came to 5 bases and at J to 4 bases, leaving 10 bases not matched to a gene. This clonotype has a handful of counts. Its target is unknown. Study-level findings and limits: Spike mono-reactivity was found in 304 of the 307 vaccine-specific clones identified in convalescent patients.

The Oncomine TCR Beta short-read assay sequenced DNA from cultured CD4+ T cells. TCRdb reprocessed the PCR reads via MiXCR and lists one record per CDR3 protein. The data hold around 30,000 distinct CDR3 sequences, with 36% observed a single time. The sample's time point: late sampling 161 to 241 days after vaccination in a few convalescent patients. As to treatment: 10-day PBMC culture with coronavirus spike peptide pools or control peptides (ViraFEST assay). Once peptide pools had expanded antigen-specific T cells, ViraFEST sequenced TCRs. The sequence derives from a human donor who had recovered from COVID-19. Sequencing used CD4+ T cells from blood, cultured in vitro, obtained about 7 months after SARS-CoV-2 vaccination. The chain joins TRBV20-1 to TRBJ2-3, with 9 positions matching TRBD2. In DNA, the CDR3 is TGCAGTGCTCTTACTAGCGGGTATTCCGCAGATACGCAGTATTTT. Translation: CSALTSGYSADTQYF.